Each of the 5 T cell receptor beta chains below was sequenced from the same sample in a study of blood T cell repertoires in COVID-19. Data came from immunoSEQ multiplex PCR; TCRdb stores just in-frame clones and leaves some out. The sample shows 55,000 to 90,000 clones, 75% to 90% of them seen only once. Sequenced input: peripheral blood. These receptors came from a woman older than 75 with active or convalescent COVID-19.

V gene TRBV18 combines with J gene TRBJ2-1; tentative D call: TRBD2 (7 bases). Germline CDR1 reads KGHSH; CDR2 reads LQKENI. This CDR3 is 15 amino acids long. The V end lost 3 bases, the J end lost 10 bases, and 19 bases lay between the germline ends. CDR3 protein: CASSPSLGGRGEQFF. In nucleotides, the CDR3 is TGTGCCAGCTCACCTTCTCTCGGGGGGCGGGGCGAGCAGTTCTTC.

This clone was recorded once. The J gene is TRBJ1-4, the V gene TRBV6-5; TRBD1 matches 7 bases. This CDR3 has 14 amino acids. After removal of 2 bases from V and 5 bases from J, the junction contained 2 bases not matched to a gene. Germline loops: CDR1 MNHEY, CDR2 SVGAGI. CDR3 coding DNA: TGTGCCAGCAGTTACAGGGGGCAGAATGAAAAACTGTTTTTT. It specifies CASSYRGQNEKLFF.

This chain joins TRBV6-2 or TRBV6-3 and TRBJ1-5; D call uncertain. Trimming removed 2 bases from V and 4 bases from J, with 21 bases in between. The germline gives CDR1 MNHEY, CDR2 SVGEGT. This CDR3 is built from 18 residues. The CDR3 coding sequence is TGTGCCAGCAGTTACGAACGGCTACGGTCGGGTACAAATCAGCCCCAGCATTTT. Its translation: CASSYERLRSGTNQPQHF.

V and J are TRBV19 and TRBJ2-3; 8 nucleotides line up with TRBD2. Per germline, CDR1 LNHDA and CDR2 SQIVND (reference sequence). Germline trimming cut 6 bases from V and 5 bases from J; bases unmatched to any gene: 16. The CDR3 runs to 17 residues. CDR3 residues: CASSPARGASPLDTQYF. CDR3 DNA: TGTGCCAGTAGCCCAGCGCGGGGGGCCTCCCCTTTAGATACGCAGTATTTT.

This rearrangement joins TRBV2 to TRBJ1-2; D gene ambiguous. The CDR3 consists of 13 residues. V lost 4 bases, J lost 8 bases, and 14 bases lay in between. The germline V gene has CDR1 SNHLY and CDR2 FYNNEI. The CDR3 loop reads CASSVSRVGGYTF. In DNA form, the CDR3 reads TGTGCCAGCAGTGTCTCGAGGGTCGGGGGCTACACCTTC. Together with reference TRBV2 and TRBJ1-2, the CDR3 gives the full variable domain: EPEVTQTPSHQVTQMGQEVILRCVPISNHLYFYWYRQILGQKVEFLVSFYNNEISEKSEIFDDQFSVERPDGSNFTLKIRSTKLEDSAMYFCASSVSRVGGYTFGSGTRLTVV.